This T cell receptor beta chain originates from a study of sequential checkpoint blockade in melanoma (dated by TCRdb to between 2017 and 2020). With respect to the entire study: Patients were randomized 1:1 to first-line nivolumab followed by ipilimumab (arm A) or ipilimumab followed by nivolumab (arm B). Maintenance nivolumab came after each of the two trial sequences. The paper's findings and limits, for the study overall: Larger, independent patient cohorts are needed to validate the response-prediction model that combines TCR metrics and mutation burden.

V is pared back by 2 bases and J by 6 bases, with 17 bases lying between the germline termini. For CDR1 and CDR2, the germline V gene lists MGHRA and YSYEKL. Counted from cysteine to phenylalanine, this CDR3 has 15 amino acids. Kept here is only the CDR3 DNA, which spans 45 bases and is read in frame from base 1. The meaning of the sample's treatment or condition label: randomized to nivolumab then ipilimumab (arm A) or the reverse (arm B). None of the patients in the trial had previously been given DNA-damaging chemotherapy. Live CD3+CD8+ cells negative for CD19 and CD56 were sorted from thawed PBMCs on a FACS Aria II flow cytometer. The samples were obtained from melanoma patients enrolled in CheckMate 064, an open-label, randomized phase II trial testing sequential checkpoint blockade. Peripheral blood mononuclear cells were collected by leukapheresis, purified using Ficoll-Paque, and frozen in human serum containing around 10% DMSO. Purity of sorted blood CD3+CD8+ cells was verified at >98% immediately after sorting, followed by DNA extraction.

The immunoSEQ Assay was used to immunosequence TCRbeta CDR3 regions from genomic DNA. Genomic DNA was amplified by bias-controlled multiplex PCR before high-throughput sequencing. For the original study's pipeline: To quantify the absolute abundance of each unique TCRbeta CDR3 region, the sequences were collapsed and filtered. Clonality was defined as 1 minus Pielou's evenness and was calculated using productive rearrangements only. A previously published method was used to identify clones with significantly greater frequencies in on-treatment samples than in baseline samples. TCRdb provides this immuneACCESS table in a form limited to in-frame rearrangements. Some clones are lacking; in checked studies, under half of them reflect an unresolved V gene, and why the rest are absent is not known. V and J calls and clone size are copied from that table; D and trimming were computed from the DNA. Present in this sample are over 4,500 clones, roughly three fifths of which were seen just once. In total, the top ten clones hold 43% of the sample.

In regard to this clone: No antigen is known for it. There are no base qualities to consult, and no much larger clone falls within one base.

The sequence was obtained from a human donor with melanoma. This specimen was CD8+ T cells sorted from blood (inferred from file names), taken from a patient given nivolumab and ipilimumab in sequence. In this chain, TRBV4-1 is recombined with TRBJ2-7; D gene: possibly TRBD1, on 7 matching bases. The nucleotides are TGCGCCAGCAGCCAACTACTCCTTCAGGGGGGCGAGCAGTACTTC. It encodes CASSQLLLQGGEQYF.